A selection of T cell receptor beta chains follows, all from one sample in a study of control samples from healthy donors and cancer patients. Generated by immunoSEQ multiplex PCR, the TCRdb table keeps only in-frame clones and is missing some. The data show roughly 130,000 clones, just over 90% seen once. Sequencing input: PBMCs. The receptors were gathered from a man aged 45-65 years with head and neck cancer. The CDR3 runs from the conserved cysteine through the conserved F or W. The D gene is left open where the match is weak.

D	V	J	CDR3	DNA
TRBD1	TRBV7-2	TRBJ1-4	CASSLTRDRGEKLFF	TGTGCCAGCAGCCTCACTCGGGACAGGGGTGAAAAACTGTTTTTT
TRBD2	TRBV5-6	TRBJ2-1	CASSKTSGARNEQFF	TGTGCCAGCAGCAAAACTAGCGGGGCTAGGAATGAGCAGTTCTTC
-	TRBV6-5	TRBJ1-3	CASSYTRSSGNTIYF	TGTGCCAGCAGTTACACCAGGAGCTCTGGAAACACCATATATTTT
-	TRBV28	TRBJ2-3	CASSPTDGTDTQYF	TGTGCCAGCAGTCCCACGGACGGCACAGATACGCAGTATTTT
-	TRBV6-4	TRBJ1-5	CASSEKQPNQPQHF	TGTGCCAGCAGTGAAAAACAGCCCAATCAGCCCCAGCATTTT
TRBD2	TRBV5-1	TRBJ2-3	CASSGTKTTDTQYF	TGCGCCAGTTCCGGGACTAAGACCACAGATACGCAGTATTTT
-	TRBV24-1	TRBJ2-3	CATSPGQSSTDTQYF	TGTGCCACCAGCCCCGGACAGTCTAGCACAGATACGCAGTATTTT
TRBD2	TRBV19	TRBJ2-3	CASSIFLGLAGVADTQYF	TGTGCCAGTAGTATCTTCTTGGGACTAGCGGGGGTGGCAGATACGCAGTATTTT
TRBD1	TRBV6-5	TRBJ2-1	CASSLTRDRGNEQFF	TGTGCCAGCTCCTTGACGCGGGACAGGGGTAATGAGCAGTTCTTC
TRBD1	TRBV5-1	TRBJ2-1	CASSLGGTGGYEQFF	TGCGCCAGCAGCTTGGGTGGGACAGGGGGCTATGAGCAGTTCTTC
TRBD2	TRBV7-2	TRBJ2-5	CASSLGGGAETQYF	TGTGCCAGCAGCTTGGGCGGGGGGGCGGAGACCCAGTACTTC